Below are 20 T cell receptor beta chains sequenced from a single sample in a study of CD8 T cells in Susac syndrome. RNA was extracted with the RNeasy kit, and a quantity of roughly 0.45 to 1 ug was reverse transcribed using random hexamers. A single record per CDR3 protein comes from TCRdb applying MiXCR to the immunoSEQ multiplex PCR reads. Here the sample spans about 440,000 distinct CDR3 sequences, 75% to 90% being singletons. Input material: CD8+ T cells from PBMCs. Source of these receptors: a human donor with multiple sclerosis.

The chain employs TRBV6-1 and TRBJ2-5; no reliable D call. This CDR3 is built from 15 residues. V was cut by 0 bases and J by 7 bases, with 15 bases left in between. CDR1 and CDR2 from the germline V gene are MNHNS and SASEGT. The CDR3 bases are TGTGCCAGCAGTGAAGCTCCGATACCCGGCATGACCCAGTACTTC. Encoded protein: CASSEAPIPGMTQYF.

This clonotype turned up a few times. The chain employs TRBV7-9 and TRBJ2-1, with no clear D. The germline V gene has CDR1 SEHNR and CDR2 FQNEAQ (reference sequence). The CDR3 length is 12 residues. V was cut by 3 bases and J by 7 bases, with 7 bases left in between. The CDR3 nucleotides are TGTGCCAGCAGCTTTGGAGAGAATGAGCAGTTCTTC. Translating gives CASSFGENEQFF.

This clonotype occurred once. The CDR3 loop is CASSQGTGSSRTEAFF. In DNA, the CDR3 is TGCGCCAGCAGCCAAGGTACAGGTTCGAGTAGAACTGAAGCTTTCTTT. The chain carries TRBV4-1 and TRBJ1-1, with a possible D match to TRBD1 (5 bases). Germline CDR1 and CDR2: MGHRA and YSYEKL. V was pared by 1 base and J by 5 bases, with 17 bases between. CDR3 length: 16 amino acids.

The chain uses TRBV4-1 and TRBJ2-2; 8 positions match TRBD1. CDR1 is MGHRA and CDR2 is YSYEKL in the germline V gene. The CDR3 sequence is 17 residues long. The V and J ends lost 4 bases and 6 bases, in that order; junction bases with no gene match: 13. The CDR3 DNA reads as TGCGCCAGCAGCCCCCTGAGTCAGGGGGCGTACGCCGGGGAGCTGTTTTTT. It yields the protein CASSPLSQGAYAGELFF.

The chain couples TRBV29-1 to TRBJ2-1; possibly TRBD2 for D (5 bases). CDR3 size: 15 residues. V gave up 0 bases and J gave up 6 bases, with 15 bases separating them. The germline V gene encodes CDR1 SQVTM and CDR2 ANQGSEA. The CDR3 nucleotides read TGCAGCGTTGAAGAGGTCGGGGAAAGTTCCAATGAGCAGTTCTTC. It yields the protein CSVEEVGESSNEQFF.

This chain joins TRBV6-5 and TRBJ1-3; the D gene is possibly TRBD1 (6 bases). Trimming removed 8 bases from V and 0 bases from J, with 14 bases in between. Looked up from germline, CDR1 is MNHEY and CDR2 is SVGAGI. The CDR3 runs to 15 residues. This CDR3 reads CASRDIPSSGNTIYF. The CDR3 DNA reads TGTGCCAGCCGGGACATCCCCTCCTCTGGAAACACCATATATTTT.

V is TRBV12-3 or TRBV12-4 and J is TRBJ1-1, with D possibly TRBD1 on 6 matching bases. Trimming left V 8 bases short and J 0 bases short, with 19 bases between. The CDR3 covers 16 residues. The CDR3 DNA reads TGTGCCAGCTCCCCCTTAGAAGACAGGTTGAACACTGAAGCTTTCTTT. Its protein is CASSPLEDRLNTEAFF.

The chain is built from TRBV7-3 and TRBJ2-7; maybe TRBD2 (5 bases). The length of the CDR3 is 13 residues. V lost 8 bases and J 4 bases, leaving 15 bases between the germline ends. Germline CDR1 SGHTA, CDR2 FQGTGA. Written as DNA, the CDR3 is TGTGCCAGCTCGACTGCGGGCGGGTACGAGCAGTACTTC. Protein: CASSTAGGYEQYF.

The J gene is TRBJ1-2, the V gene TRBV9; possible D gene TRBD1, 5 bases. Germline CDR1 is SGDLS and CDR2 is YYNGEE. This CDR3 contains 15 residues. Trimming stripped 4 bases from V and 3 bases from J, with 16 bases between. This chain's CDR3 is CASSPGGQGYYGYTF. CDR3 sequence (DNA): TGTGCCAGCAGCCCGGGCGGGCAGGGCTACTATGGCTACACCTTC.

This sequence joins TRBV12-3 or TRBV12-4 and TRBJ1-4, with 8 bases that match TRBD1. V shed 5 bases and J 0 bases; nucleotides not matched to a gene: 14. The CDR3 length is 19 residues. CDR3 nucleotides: TGTGCCAGCAGTCCGCCGACAGGGGCCTCGTCCCCAACTAATGAAAAACTGTTTTTT. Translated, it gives CASSPPTGASSPTNEKLFF.

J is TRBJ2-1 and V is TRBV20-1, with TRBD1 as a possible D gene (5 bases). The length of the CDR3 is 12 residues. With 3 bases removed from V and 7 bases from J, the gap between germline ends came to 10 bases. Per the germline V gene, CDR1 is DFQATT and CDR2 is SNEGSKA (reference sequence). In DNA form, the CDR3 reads TGCAGTGCTAGGGGGCCGGTGAATGAGCAGTTCTTC. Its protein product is CSARGPVNEQFF.

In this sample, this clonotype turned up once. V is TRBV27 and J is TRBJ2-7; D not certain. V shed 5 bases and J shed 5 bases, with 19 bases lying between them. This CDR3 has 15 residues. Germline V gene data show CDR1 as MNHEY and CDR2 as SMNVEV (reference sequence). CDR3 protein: CASSPLMGSHHEQYF. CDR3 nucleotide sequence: TGTGCCAGCAGTCCCCTCATGGGTAGTCACCACGAGCAGTACTTC.

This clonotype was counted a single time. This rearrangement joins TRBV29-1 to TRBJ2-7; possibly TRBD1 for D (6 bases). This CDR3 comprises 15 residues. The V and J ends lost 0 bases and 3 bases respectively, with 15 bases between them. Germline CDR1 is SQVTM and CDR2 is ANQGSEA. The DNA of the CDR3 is TGCAGCGTTGAAGATCTCAGGGGTGTGGGCTACGAGCAGTACTTC. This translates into CSVEDLRGVGYEQYF.

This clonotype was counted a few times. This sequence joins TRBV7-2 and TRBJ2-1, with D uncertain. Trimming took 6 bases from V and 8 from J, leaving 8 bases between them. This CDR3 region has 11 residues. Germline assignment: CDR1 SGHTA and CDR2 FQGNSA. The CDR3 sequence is CASSVSDEQFF. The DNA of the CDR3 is TGTGCCAGCAGTGTCTCGGATGAGCAGTTCTTC.

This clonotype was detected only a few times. CDR3 protein: CASRKTGGLGFGETQYF. Written as DNA, the CDR3 is TGTGCCAGCAGAAAGACAGGGGGCCTGGGGTTTGGAGAGACCCAGTACTTC. V is TRBV2 and J is TRBJ2-5; TRBD1 matches at 10 bases. CDR1 is SNHLY, CDR2 FYNNEI, per germline. This CDR3 spans 17 amino acids. Trimming at V came to 6 bases and at J to 4 bases, leaving 14 bases not matched to a gene.

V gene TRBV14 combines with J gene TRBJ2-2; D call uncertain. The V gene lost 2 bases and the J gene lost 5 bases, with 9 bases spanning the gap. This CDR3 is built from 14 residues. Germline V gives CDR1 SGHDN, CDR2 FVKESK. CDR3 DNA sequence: TGTGCCAGCAGCCAACATTATTTTACCGGGGAGCTGTTTTTT. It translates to CASSQHYFTGELFF.

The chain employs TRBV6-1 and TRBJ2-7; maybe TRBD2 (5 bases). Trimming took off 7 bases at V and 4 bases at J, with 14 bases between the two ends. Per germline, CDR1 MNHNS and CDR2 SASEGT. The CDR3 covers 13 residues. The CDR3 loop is CASTPRSGYEQYF. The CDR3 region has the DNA TGTGCCAGCACCCCCCGGTCGGGGTACGAGCAGTACTTC.

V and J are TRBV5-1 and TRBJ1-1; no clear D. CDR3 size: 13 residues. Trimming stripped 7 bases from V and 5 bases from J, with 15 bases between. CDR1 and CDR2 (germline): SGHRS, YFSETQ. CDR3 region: CASALVSRTEAFF. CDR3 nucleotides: TGCGCCAGCGCGCTGGTTAGTAGGACTGAAGCTTTCTTT.

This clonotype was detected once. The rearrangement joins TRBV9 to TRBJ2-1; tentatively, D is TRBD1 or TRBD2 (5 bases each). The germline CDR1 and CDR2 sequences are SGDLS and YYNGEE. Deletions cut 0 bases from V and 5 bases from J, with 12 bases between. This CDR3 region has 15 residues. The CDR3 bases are TGTGCCAGCAGCGTAGACGGGGCGAAGAACAATGAGCAGTTCTTC. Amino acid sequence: CASSVDGAKNNEQFF.

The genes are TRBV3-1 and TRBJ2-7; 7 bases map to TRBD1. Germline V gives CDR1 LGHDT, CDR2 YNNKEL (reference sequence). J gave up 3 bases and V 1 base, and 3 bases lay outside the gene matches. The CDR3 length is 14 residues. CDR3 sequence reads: CASSQGGQFYEQYF. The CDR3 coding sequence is TGTGCCAGCAGCCAAGGGGGACAGTTCTACGAGCAGTACTTC.